These 23 T cell receptor beta chains were all obtained from the same sample, sequenced in a study of identical twins. Each CDR3 protein gets one entry after TCRdb re-called the 5' RACE reads with MiXCR. The table shows around 650,000 distinct CDR3 sequences, with around 7.4% occurring only once. These sequences were also reported in another study, on yellow fever vaccine responses in identical twins.

Material: PBMCs. The receptors derive from a woman under 30 in good health.

To note about this clonotype: At one end, the junction sequence differs from germline, possibly due to a read error. V usage is TRBV20-1 and J usage is TRBJ1-1; TRBD1 is a possible D gene (5 bases). The CDR3 covers 16 residues. CDR1 is DFQATT and CDR2 is SNEGSKA in the germline V gene (reference sequence). The chain's CDR3 is CCARDYGREGVTEAFF. CDR3 nucleotides: TGCTGTGCTAGAGATTATGGCAGGGAAGGTGTCACTGAAGCTTTCTTT.

This clonotype was detected ten times or more. The DNA of the CDR3 is TGTGCCAGCAGCTTAAGGGGGGGCACTGAAGCTTTCTTT. Translating it yields CASSLRGGTEAFF. The chain uses TRBV7-9 and TRBJ1-1, with D possibly being TRBD1 (6 bases). V shed 2 bases and J shed 4 bases, with 8 bases lying between them. CDR3 length equals 13 residues. CDR1 and CDR2 (germline): SEHNR, FQNEAQ (reference sequence). The full variable domain, completed using reference TRBV7-9 and TRBJ1-1, is DTGVSQNPRHKITKRGQNVTFRCDPISEHNRLYWYRQTLGQGPEFLTYFQNEAQLEKSRLLSDRFSAERPKGSFSTLEIQRTEQGDSAMYLCASSLRGGTEAFFGQGTRLTVV.

V usage is TRBV28 and J usage is TRBJ2-3, with 7 bases that match TRBD1. Germline CDR1 MDHEN, CDR2 SYDVKM. The V segment lost 5 bases and the J segment 5 bases; nucleotides outside the gene matches: 10. The CDR3 has 15 amino acids. The CDR3 DNA reads TGTGCCAGCAGTAGTCCCGGGACAGAGGGAGATACGCAGTATTTT. Its protein product is CASSSPGTEGDTQYF.

In this sample, this clonotype turned up many times. This chain links TRBV7-9 with TRBJ2-7, with TRBD2 matching 8 bases. CDR1 SEHNR and CDR2 FQNEAQ come from the germline V gene (reference sequence). With V trimmed by 4 bases and J by 7 bases, 9 bases remained unmatched. This CDR3 contains 14 residues. The CDR3 region is CASSSDSGSSEQYF. The DNA for the CDR3 is TGTGCCAGCAGCTCAGACAGCGGGAGTAGTGAGCAGTACTTC. The whole variable domain, remainder taken from reference TRBV7-9 and TRBJ2-7, is DTGVSQNPRHKITKRGQNVTFRCDPISEHNRLYWYRQTLGQGPEFLTYFQNEAQLEKSRLLSDRFSAERPKGSFSTLEIQRTEQGDSAMYLCASSSDSGSSEQYFGPGTRLTVT.

This chain connects TRBV20-1 to TRBJ2-6; 9 nucleotides match TRBD1. The CDR3 totals 18 residues. J gave up 0 bases and V 1 base, and 7 bases lay outside the gene matches. Germline values: CDR1 DFQATT, CDR2 SNEGSKA (reference sequence). CDR3 DNA sequence: TGCAGTGCTAGAGCCCGGGACAGGGAATTCTCTGGGGCCAACGTCCTGACTTTC. Its protein product is CSARARDREFSGANVLTF.

This clonotype was detected a few times. The chain couples TRBV20-1 to TRBJ2-3, with 8 positions matching TRBD2. V lost 0 bases to trimming and J lost 5 bases; unmatched junction nucleotides: 7. Germline CDR1 is DFQATT and CDR2 is SNEGSKA (reference sequence). The length of the CDR3 is 15 residues. The DNA for the CDR3 is TGCAGTGCTAGAGATATCCGGGGGGGCGTAGATACGCAGTATTTT. Translated, it gives CSARDIRGGVDTQYF.

This clonotype was counted ten times or more. The gene calls are TRBV15 and TRBJ2-2; D gene uncertain. Germline V gives CDR1 LNHNV, CDR2 YYDKDF (reference sequence). The length of the CDR3 is 15 residues. Trimming shortened V by 4 bases and J by 3 bases, and 12 bases separated the two germline ends. The CDR3 DNA reads TGTGCCACCAGCATTTGGCAGGTGGACACCGGGGAGCTGTTTTTT. This encodes CATSIWQVDTGELFF.

This clonotype was seen ten or more times. The V gene is TRBV7-2, the J gene TRBJ2-2; 7 bases align to TRBD2. CDR3 length equals 14 residues. The germline gives CDR1 SGHTA, CDR2 FQGNSA. Trimming cost V 10 bases and J 2 bases; bases outside gene matches: 7. The CDR3 is CANIGTTNTGELFF. As DNA, the CDR3 is TGTGCCAACATCGGGACTACTAACACCGGGGAGCTGTTTTTT.

As concerns this clonotype: This could be a read error, since a much larger clone is one nucleotide away. This chain uses TRBV4-2 with TRBJ1-1, with D uncertain. The length of the CDR3 is 13 residues. Germline V gene lookup returns CDR1 LGHNA and CDR2 YNFKEQ. CDR3: CASNQGFDTEAFF. CDR3 bases: TGTGCCAGCAACCAAGGATTTGACACTGAAGCTTTCTTT.

This clonotype was recorded at least ten times. This chain uses TRBV11-2 with TRBJ1-1; D not certain. The germline V gene has CDR1 SGHAT and CDR2 FQNNGV. Trimming removed 2 bases at V and 3 bases at J, with 7 bases between. There are 13 residues in the CDR3. The CDR3 nucleotides read TGTGCCAGCAGCTTACTCGAGTACACTGAAGCTTTCTTT. Translated: CASSLLEYTEAFF.

The rearrangement links TRBV2 to TRBJ1-1; D uncertain. The V end lost 8 bases, the J end lost 0 bases, and 7 bases lay between the germline ends. Germline lookup yields CDR1 SNHLY and CDR2 FYNNEI. CDR3 size: 12 residues. The CDR3, as DNA: TGTGCCAGCTTACAGATGAACACTGAAGCTTTCTTT. This codes for CASLQMNTEAFF.

This chain links TRBV29-1 with TRBJ2-3; unclear D gene. Trimming shortened V by 8 bases and J by 4 bases, and 10 bases separated the two germline ends. Germline CDR1 and CDR2: SQVTM and ANQGSEA. The CDR3 spans 11 residues. The CDR3 reads CSLQPADTQYF. CDR3 coding DNA: TGCAGCCTTCAACCTGCAGATACGCAGTATTTT.

This clonotype was seen more than once but under ten times. The V gene is TRBV7-9, the J gene TRBJ2-5, with unresolved D. Trimming left V 1 base short and J 2 bases short, with 8 bases between. Germline V gene data show CDR1 as SEHNR and CDR2 as FQNEAQ (reference sequence). There are 14 residues in the CDR3. The CDR3 protein is CASSLDHLQETQYF. The CDR3 nucleotides are TGTGCCAGCAGCTTAGATCATCTACAAGAGACCCAGTACTTC.

This clonotype occurred a few times. The V and J genes are TRBV7-2 and TRBJ2-5; D gene unclear. The V end was cut by 5 bases, the J end by 6 bases, with 13 bases between. The CDR3 has 13 amino acids. Germline V gene sequence: CDR1 SGHTA, CDR2 FQGNSA. CDR3 loop: CASSASSSQTQYF. CDR3 sequence (DNA): TGTGCCAGCAGCGCTTCTAGTAGTCAGACCCAGTACTTC.

The gene calls are TRBV3-1 and TRBJ1-1; D is unresolved. The V end was cut by 2 bases, the J end by 4 bases, with 5 bases between. This CDR3 is 12 amino acids long. In germline, CDR1 is LGHDT, CDR2 YNNKEL (reference sequence). The CDR3 sequence is CASSQISTEAFF. DNA for the CDR3: TGTGCCAGCAGCCAAATCAGCACTGAAGCTTTCTTT.

This clonotype has only a few counts. The chain carries TRBV12-3 or TRBV12-4 and TRBJ1-1; 7 bases agree with TRBD1. V was clipped by 6 bases and J by 10 bases; unmatched bases: 17. The CDR3 extends over 15 amino acids. Written as DNA, the CDR3 is TGTGCCAGCAGCCTACCCGGGACAGAAAACTTAAGAGCTTTCTTT. The encoded protein is CASSLPGTENLRAFF.

CDR3 sequence reads: CASSYSMAGGDNEQFF. DNA for the CDR3: TGTGCCAGCAGTTACTCGATGGCGGGAGGAGACAATGAGCAGTTCTTC. The chain joins TRBV6-2 or TRBV6-3 to TRBJ2-1; 8 bases line up with TRBD2. In germline, CDR1 is MNHEY, CDR2 SVGEGT. J lost 5 bases, V lost 0 bases, and 6 bases had no gene match. CDR3 length: 16 residues.

This chain connects TRBV3-1 to TRBJ2-2; D gene unclear. This CDR3 is 12 amino acids long. The ends were cut back, 7 bases at V and 1 base at J, with 4 bases in the middle. Germline loops: CDR1 LGHDT, CDR2 YNNKEL (reference sequence). CDR3 loop: CASKKNTGELFF. CDR3 coding DNA: TGTGCCAGCAAAAAGAACACCGGGGAGCTGTTTTTT.

This clonotype has only a few counts. This chain uses TRBV5-5 with TRBJ1-3; D call uncertain. Germline CDR1 reads SGHKS; CDR2 reads YYEKEE (reference sequence). This CDR3 is built from 17 residues. Trimming took 1 base from V and 4 from J, leaving 18 bases between them. The CDR3 loop is CASSLNPGPNQGNTIYF. In DNA, the CDR3 is TGTGCCAGCAGCTTGAATCCTGGGCCGAACCAAGGAAACACCATATATTTT. Combining the CDR3 with reference TRBV5-5 and TRBJ1-3 gives the whole variable domain DAGVTQSPTHLIKTRGQQVTLRCSPISGHKSVSWYQQVLGQGPQFIFQYYEKEERGRGNFPDRFSARQFPNYSSELNVNALLLGDSALYLCASSLNPGPNQGNTIYFGEGSWLTVV.

This clonotype was counted many times. V and J are TRBV10-3 and TRBJ2-2, with D unclear. V shed 10 bases and J shed 2 bases, with 5 bases lying between them. The CDR3 sequence is 11 residues long. The V gene's germline CDR1 is ENHRY and CDR2 SYGVKD. The CDR3 DNA reads as TGTGCCACCGCTAACACCGGGGAGCTGTTTTTT. Its translation: CATANTGELFF.

The V call is TRBV27, the J call TRBJ2-6; perhaps TRBD1 as D (6 bases). V lost 6 bases and J 2 bases, leaving 11 bases between the germline ends. The CDR3 covers 15 residues. Germline CDR1 MNHEY, CDR2 SMNVEV (reference sequence). CDR3 sequence (DNA): TGTGCCAGCAGAACAGGGAACACTGGGGCCAACGTCCTGACTTTC. It translates to CASRTGNTGANVLTF.

The sample holds many counts of this clonotype. This chain connects TRBV29-1 to TRBJ2-5; TRBD2 might be the D (5 bases). CDR1 is SQVTM and CDR2 is ANQGSEA in the germline V gene. This CDR3 region has 14 residues. V was trimmed by 3 bases and J by 7 bases, leaving 18 bases between them. Here the CDR3 reads CSVEEASMGGTQYF. The DNA for the CDR3 is TGCAGCGTTGAGGAGGCTAGCATGGGCGGGACCCAGTACTTC. The full variable domain, completed using reference TRBV29-1 and TRBJ2-5, is SAVISQKPSRDICQRGTSLTIQCQVDSQVTMMFWYRQQPGQSLTLIATANQGSEATYESGFVIDKFPISRPNLTFSTLTVSNMSPEDSSIYLCSVEEASMGGTQYFGPGTRLLVL.

The CDR3 loop reads CASTPSGRDNEQFF. The CDR3 region has the DNA TGTGCCAGCACCCCGTCGGGTAGGGACAATGAGCAGTTCTTC. The chain carries TRBV28 and TRBJ2-1, with D unclear. Deletions cut 7 bases from V and 5 bases from J, with 15 bases between. CDR1 is MDHEN and CDR2 is SYDVKM in the germline V gene. The CDR3 length is 14 residues.